This T cell receptor (beta chain) emerged from a study of CD8 T cell repertoires and HIV-1 epitope variants (dated by TCRdb to 2020 to 2022). Context from the whole study: Twenty-five peptides representing autologous and known Gag and Nef epitope variants were each used to stimulate T cells in separate culture wells. The control conditions were a CMV, EBV and flu peptide pool, the Ebola AY9 epitope as a negative control, and a well with no peptide. Three Gag epitope families and Nef HW9 and YT9 were included among the tested epitopes. T cells were enriched with the EasySep Human T Cell Enrichment Kit and co-cultured with equal numbers of autologous T cell-negative cells as antigen-presenting cells. Cultures ran for about 9 days in IMDM with gentamicin, with half-media changes on days 3 and 7 adding IL-2, IL-7 and IL-15. An aliquot of 1M T cells was saved as an uncultured baseline condition, separate from the roughly 83 T cell cultures. A total of fewer than 85 T cell cultures were run, with each culture condition performed in triplicate except for one peptide, which was performed in duplicate.

This clone has a handful of counts. Its antigen remains unidentified. Nothing much larger sits one base from this clone, and base qualities are not available. Sequencing of TCR beta CDR3 regions was performed at survey depth on the immunoSEQ platform. The QIAamp DNA micro kit was used to extract genomic DNA from every cultured and uncultured CD8+ T cell population. The source study handled its data this way. Samples with fewer than 5,000 productive reads were excluded, which removed about 6.5% of the roughly 75 HIV peptide-stimulated cultures. Sequences were trimmed to CDR3 by a MANAFEST web app, and nonproductive sequences, CDR3s under 5 amino acids, and sequences not starting with C or ending with F/W were removed. For a clonotype to count as antigen-specific, the clonotype had to expand relative to the no-peptide control in at least 2 of 3 replicates at FDR 0.01, and only within one epitope family. In addition, a specific clonotype needed a frequency at least fivefold higher than in wells stimulated with peptides from other epitope families. As stored in TCRdb, this immuneACCESS dataset retains in-frame rearrangements with V and J assigned. A fraction of the clones does not appear; measured against another copy, unresolved V genes explain less than half of the discrepancy, and the remainder lacks a known reason. Clone size and V and J calls were adopted from that table, with D and trimming inferred from the DNA. A total of roughly 5,300 clones appear in this sample, around 66% of them only once. Approximately 47% of the sample rests with the top ten.

The germline V gene provides CDR1 SGHAT and CDR2 FQNNGV. V loses 1 base at its end and J loses 4 bases; junction bases beyond the gene matches: 1. The CDR3 numbers 14 residues from cysteine through phenylalanine. Only the CDR3 region is kept as DNA, spanning 42 bases read in frame from base 1. What the work shows at the level of the full study, not this receptor alone: Of the nine antigen-specific TCR beta clonotypes identified, about six appeared cross-reactive for autologous or known escape epitope variants. The assay identified only TCR beta chains and indicated proliferation in response to antigen, without indicating T cell function or cytokine profile. The Nef KF9 family was recognized by five clonotypes and the HW9 family by one, and no responses to the TAALDMSHF plasma variant were observed.

The EasySep Human CD8+ T Cell Enrichment Kit was used on day 10 to isolate CD8+ T cells from every culture. The receptor was derived from a male donor with HIV. The chain uses TRBV11-2 and TRBJ2-3; TRBD2 matches 8 bases in the middle. The specimen sequenced was cultured CD8+ T cells derived from PBMCs. The nucleotides are TGTGCCAGCAGCTTAGCGGGAGGGGCAGATACGCAGTATTTT. The encoded protein is CASSLAGGADTQYF. Where the CDR3 stops, the reference TRBV11-2 and TRBJ2-3 genes take over; the full variable domain is EAGVAQSPRYKIIEKRQSVAFWCNPISGHATLYWYQQILGQGPKLLIQFQNNGVVDDSQLPKDRFSAERLKGVDSTLKIQPAKLEDSAVYLCASSLAGGADTQYFGPGTRLTVL.